Listed here are 25 T cell receptor beta chains from one sample, sequenced in a study of Ad26.COV2.S vaccination and SARS-CoV-2 variants. Specified treatment: 15 to 20 received Ad26.COV2.S at low or high dose, single or two shots; 5 received placebo; per-sample allocation not given. At day 63 after the first vaccine or placebo injection, samples were drawn. Profiled with immunoSEQ multiplex PCR; TCRdb holds only in-frame clones, not every one. Of about 350,000 clones detected, 88% appear once; the ten largest clones hold approximately 5.9%. Sequenced material: peripheral blood, taken in a trial of Ad26.COV2.S vaccine versus placebo. These receptors were taken from a person aged 18-65 years who received the Ad26.COV2.S COVID-19 vaccine or a placebo.

The chain has TRBV6-5 and TRBJ2-3; D is ambiguous. This CDR3 is built from 14 residues. The germline V gene has CDR1 MNHEY and CDR2 SVGAGI. V lost 6 bases and J 2 bases, leaving 12 bases between the germline ends. CDR3 loop: CASRDEPPTDTQYF. The CDR3 nucleotides are TGTGCCAGCAGGGACGAACCCCCCACAGATACGCAGTATTTT.

The table lists this clone with a count of one. V is TRBV29-1 and J is TRBJ2-2; D unclear. Germline values: CDR1 SQVTM, CDR2 ANQGSEA. The V gene lost 6 bases and the J gene lost 0 bases, with 11 bases spanning the gap. This CDR3 region has 14 residues. In DNA, the CDR3 is TGCAGCGTATCTCGCCAGACGAACACCGGGGAGCTGTTTTTT. It encodes CSVSRQTNTGELFF.

This rearrangement joins TRBV11-2 to TRBJ1-5, with D maybe TRBD1 (6 bases). Germline V gene lookup returns CDR1 SGHAT and CDR2 FQNNGV. The V end lost 0 bases, the J end lost 7 bases, and 10 bases lay between the germline ends. The CDR3 is 14 residues long. The CDR3 nucleotides are TGTGCCAGCAGCTTAGAACAGGGCGACCAGCCCCAGCATTTT. Translating it yields CASSLEQGDQPQHF.

This clone was counted once. The CDR3 DNA follows: TGCGCCAGCAGAGGGCAGGCCTTGGAGAACACTGAAGCTTTCTTT. Its translation: CASRGQALENTEAFF. The chain uses TRBV5-1 and TRBJ1-1; D is unclear. Looked up from germline, CDR1 is SGHRS and CDR2 is YFSETQ. This CDR3 comprises 15 residues. Trimming pared 5 bases from V and 1 base from J, leaving 15 bases between.

V gene TRBV30 combines with J gene TRBJ2-7; 8 nucleotides line up with TRBD1. CDR1 GTSNPN and CDR2 SVGIG come from the germline V gene (reference sequence). CDR3 length: 14 residues. J lost 3 bases, V lost 1 base, and 5 bases had no gene match. This CDR3 is CAWSDRGQGYEQYF. CDR3 DNA sequence: TGTGCCTGGAGTGACCGTGGACAGGGCTACGAGCAGTACTTC.

The rearrangement joins TRBV5-6 to TRBJ1-1; D gene uncertain. Trimming took 0 bases from V and 4 from J, leaving 10 bases between them. The CDR3 covers 14 residues. CDR1 and CDR2 (germline): SGHDT, YYEEEE. In DNA form, the CDR3 reads TGTGCCAGCAGCTTGGATTTGGAGGGCACTGAAGCTTTCTTT. It codes for CASSLDLEGTEAFF.

V usage is TRBV28 and J usage is TRBJ2-7; 9 nucleotides line up with TRBD2. The CDR3 has 18 residues. With 2 bases clipped from V and 2 bases from J, the junction kept 13 bases outside the gene matches. Germline V gene sequence: CDR1 MDHEN, CDR2 SYDVKM. CDR3 bases: TGTGCCAGCAGTTTACCCTCTAGCGGGATTAAGCTAGCCTACGAGCAGTACTTC. Amino acids: CASSLPSSGIKLAYEQYF.

This chain uses TRBV7-3 with TRBJ2-1; possible D gene TRBD2, 6 bases. The CDR3 sequence is 15 residues long. The germline V gene has CDR1 SGHTA and CDR2 FQGTGA. V was pared by 5 bases and J by 4 bases, with 15 bases between. The CDR3 reads CASSGARAGYNEQFF. The CDR3 region has the DNA TGTGCCAGCAGCGGAGCTAGGGCGGGGTACAATGAGCAGTTCTTC.

This rearrangement joins TRBV7-8 to TRBJ2-7, with 10 bases matching TRBD1. V was pared by 6 bases and J by 1 base, with 6 bases of the junction left unmatched. The CDR3 spans 15 residues. Per germline, CDR1 SGHVS and CDR2 FQNEAQ. CDR3 in DNA: TGTGCCAGCAGACGTCAGGGACAGGGGTCCTACGAGCAGTACTTC. Translated: CASRRQGQGSYEQYF.

Comment on this clone: The germline gene is not matched at one end of the junction; a read error may be the cause. The chain is built from TRBV3-1 (or the pseudogene TRBV3-2) and TRBJ1-2; weak D call: TRBD1 (6 bases). There are 11 residues in the CDR3. Germline CDR1 LGHDT, CDR2 YNNKEL (reference sequence). CDR3 in DNA: TGTGCCAGCAGCCAAGGGGGACAAGCGGCCTTC. Translated: CASSQGGQAAF.

The rearrangement links TRBV4-3 to TRBJ1-1, with D unclear. This CDR3 has 16 amino acids. Trimming removed 0 bases from V and 5 bases from J, with 16 bases in between. The germline V gene has CDR1 LGHNA and CDR2 YSLEER. The CDR3 loop reads CASSQDFWTQGTEAFF. For the CDR3, the DNA is TGCGCCAGCAGCCAAGACTTTTGGACTCAAGGGACTGAAGCTTTCTTT.

This chain uses TRBV7-2 with TRBJ1-1, with D hard to call. CDR1 and CDR2 (germline): SGHTA, FQGNSA. V gave up 6 bases and J gave up 2 bases, with 13 bases separating them. The CDR3 is 14 residues long. This chain's CDR3 is CASRISRANTEAFF. CDR3 in DNA: TGTGCCAGCAGGATCTCCCGGGCAAACACTGAAGCTTTCTTT. The full variable domain, its missing parts supplied by reference TRBV7-2 and TRBJ1-1, is GAGVSQSPSNKVTEKGKDVELRCDPISGHTALYWYRQSLGQGLEFLIYFQGNSAPDKSGLPSDRFSAERTGGSVSTLTIQRTQQEDSAVYLCASRISRANTEAFFGQGTRLTVV.

The chain couples TRBV11-3 to TRBJ2-5; 10 positions agree with TRBD1. CDR3 length: 13 amino acids. CDR1 and CDR2 from the germline V gene are SGHNT and YENEEA. Trimming cost V 5 bases and J 4 bases; bases outside gene matches: 1. The CDR3 loop reads CASSRDRGETQYF. The CDR3 nucleotides are TGTGCCAGCAGCCGGGACAGGGGAGAGACCCAGTACTTC.

V usage is TRBV28 and J usage is TRBJ2-7; tentative D call: TRBD2 (6 bases). CDR3 length: 14 amino acids. CDR1 and CDR2 (germline): MDHEN, SYDVKM. The V and J ends lost 6 bases and 6 bases respectively, with 18 bases between them. CDR3: CASSRSGGNGEQYF. The CDR3 DNA reads as TGTGCCAGCAGCAGGTCCGGCGGGAATGGCGAGCAGTACTTC.

The chain employs TRBV28 and TRBJ1-1; TRBD1 is a possible D gene (6 bases). With 4 bases removed from V and 1 base from J, the gap between germline ends came to 16 bases. The CDR3 spans 16 residues. Germline V gene data show CDR1 as MDHEN and CDR2 as SYDVKM. The DNA for the CDR3 is TGTGCCAGCAGTTACGGGACATTGGCCCCGAACACTGAAGCTTTCTTT. Residues: CASSYGTLAPNTEAFF.

The chain recombines TRBV5-1 with TRBJ2-1; 8 positions agree with TRBD2. Germline V gene data show CDR1 as SGHRS and CDR2 as YFSETQ. The CDR3 extends over 16 amino acids. The ends lost 0 bases at V and 9 bases at J; junction bases unmatched: 11. The chain's CDR3 is CASSLARTSRGGEQFF. CDR3 bases: TGCGCCAGCAGCTTGGCCCGGACAAGCCGGGGGGGTGAGCAGTTCTTC.

The V and J genes are TRBV6-1 and TRBJ1-4; D gene unclear. The CDR3 loop spans 15 amino acids. The ends were cut back, 1 base at V and 8 bases at J, with 14 bases in the middle. The germline CDR1 and CDR2 sequences are MNHNS and SASEGT. The chain's CDR3 is CASSEGTRVWEKLFF. The DNA of the CDR3 is TGTGCCAGCAGTGAAGGTACTCGGGTTTGGGAAAAACTGTTTTTT.

The chain carries TRBV25-1 and TRBJ2-2; D is unclear. There are 14 residues in the CDR3. With 0 bases removed from V and 3 bases from J, the gap between germline ends came to 5 bases. Germline V gives CDR1 MGHDK, CDR2 SYGVNS. The CDR3 is CASSEYGYTGELFF. CDR3 nucleotides: TGTGCCAGCAGTGAATATGGGTACACCGGGGAGCTGTTTTTT. Full variable domain (rest looked up from reference TRBV25-1 and TRBJ2-2): EADIYQTPRYLVIGTGKKITLECSQTMGHDKMYWYQQDPGMELHLIHYSYGVNSTEKGDLSSESTVSRIRTEHFPLTLESARPSHTSQYLCASSEYGYTGELFFGEGSRLTVL.

The sample holds one count of this clone. This chain joins TRBV28 and TRBJ1-3; 7 bases map to TRBD1. Germline V CDR1 and CDR2: MDHEN, SYDVKM. CDR3 size: 15 residues. J lost 3 bases, V lost 5 bases, and 7 bases had no gene match. CDR3 in amino acids: CASSIATGFGNTIYF. CDR3 DNA sequence: TGTGCCAGCAGTATCGCGACAGGGTTTGGAAACACCATATATTTT.

This chain joins TRBV6-2 or TRBV6-3 and TRBJ1-2; TRBD1 agrees at 7 bases. The CDR3 consists of 12 residues. J gave up 6 bases and V 5 bases, and 3 bases lay outside the gene matches. Germline CDR1 reads MNHEY; CDR2 reads SVGEGT. CDR3: CASSLQGHGYTF. The CDR3 nucleotides read TGTGCCAGCAGTCTACAGGGGCATGGCTACACCTTC.

CDR3 bases: TGTGCCAGCTCAACGGCCATTATGGACCCGTGGACCACTGAAGCTTTCTTT. Translated, it gives CASSTAIMDPWTTEAFF. V and J are TRBV18 and TRBJ1-1; D is ambiguous. CDR1 and CDR2 (germline): KGHSH, LQKENI. V lost 5 bases and J lost 4, with 23 bases in between. The CDR3 spans 17 residues. Variable domain in full (rest from reference TRBV18 and TRBJ1-1): NAGVMQNPRHLVRRRGQEARLRCSPMKGHSHVYWYRQLPEEGLKFMVYLQKENIIDESGMPKERFSAEFPKEGPSILRIQQVVRGDSAAYFCASSTAIMDPWTTEAFFGQGTRLTVV.

This chain links TRBV5-6 with TRBJ1-1; D possibly corresponds to TRBD1 (5 bases). This CDR3 is built from 15 residues. V lost 2 bases and J lost 0, with 11 bases in between. CDR1 and CDR2 (germline): SGHDT, YYEEEE. The CDR3 DNA follows: TGTGCCAGCAGCTTAAAGGGGCGCATGAACACTGAAGCTTTCTTT. Protein product: CASSLKGRMNTEAFF.

This clone was seen more than once but under ten times. The CDR3 protein is CATRQGTNTGELFF. In nucleotides, the CDR3 is TGTGCCACCCGACAGGGAACGAACACCGGGGAGCTGTTTTTT. This chain connects TRBV15 to TRBJ2-2, with TRBD1 matching over 7 bases. With 8 bases clipped from V and 0 bases from J, the junction kept 3 bases outside the gene matches. This CDR3 comprises 14 residues. Germline CDR1 and CDR2: LNHNV and YYDKDF (reference sequence).

The rearrangement uses TRBV28 and TRBJ2-7; a weak D match, TRBD1 (5 bases). This CDR3 is 14 amino acids long. V was clipped by 5 bases and J by 2 bases, with 13 bases between them. Germline-derived CDR1 and CDR2 are MDHEN and SYDVKM. CDR3 DNA sequence: TGTGCCAGCAGTGACAGAGTCTTTCCCTACGAGCAGTACTTC. Protein sequence: CASSDRVFPYEQYF.

This chain uses TRBV18 with TRBJ1-1, with TRBD1 matching 10 bases. CDR1 is KGHSH and CDR2 is LQKENI in the germline V gene. The CDR3 loop spans 14 amino acids. V was clipped by 9 bases and J by 7 bases; unmatched bases: 11. This CDR3 reads CASQDVGTGDEAFF. CDR3 in DNA: TGTGCCAGTCAGGACGTGGGGACAGGGGATGAAGCTTTCTTT.